This record looks at one T cell receptor beta chain sequence and its context. This clonotype was observed a single time. Which antigen it targets is not known. At one boundary the junction diverges from the germline segment, which might be a read error. These data belong to a study of tumor-infiltrating lymphocytes in primary liver carcinoma (dated 2017 in TCRdb). With regard to the full study: Of the five patients (three men and two women, aged 30 to 69 years), four had hepatocellular carcinoma and one had combined HCC and intrahepatic cholangiocarcinoma. Tumors of the five patients were stage T1-T3 N0M0 with maximum diameters of about 4 to 10 cm. Each sample produced about 3.65 to 8 million productive TCRbeta reads, and read depth showed no significant difference between tissue types. The study combined TCRbeta repertoire sequencing, expression microarrays and whole-exome sequencing across five regions of each liver tumor, with adjacent normal tissue and blood. A total of approximately 35 specimens from 5 patients underwent TCRbeta repertoire sequencing, comprising around 25 tumor regions, 5 adjacent noncancerous liver tissues and 5 peripheral blood samples. To link TCRbeta repertoire diversity with the local molecular phenotype, the roughly 23 tumor region samples were profiled using Agilent mRNA microarrays. High reproducibility was observed for the technical replicate repertoires, with mean shared-clone rates approximately 0.9 and correlation coefficients above 0.95.

A constant-region primer and ProtoScript II reverse transcriptase were used to reverse-transcribe TCRbeta-specific cDNA from around 480 ng total RNA. The TCRbeta libraries were prepared through three rounds of nested multiplex PCR following a slightly modified ARM-PCR procedure. Multiplex TRBV1-TRBV30 forward primers and a Cbeta reverse primer were used in the first two PCR rounds, each of which was run for approximately 10 cycles. Sample barcodes and Illumina adapters were added in a final 25-cycle PCR using Deep VentR polymerase. Amplicons of 200-500 bp were gel-purified with a QIAquick gel extraction kit before sequencing. An Illumina HiSeq 2500 was used to sequence the TCRbeta amplicons with 250-bp paired-end reads. The paper's processing steps were these. To recover full CDR3 sequences, reads were quality-trimmed using Trimmomatic v0.33 and paired reads were then merged using FLASH v1.2.11. V, D and J germline segments were assigned to the rearranged TCRbeta sequences using MiGEC v1.2.1b. Clonotype statistics, along with Shannon-Wiener diversity indices, were calculated using VDJtools v1.0.0. To cut down on sampling bias, every analysis after diversity analysis relied on just the 250 most abundant clonotypes from each sample. TCRdb handled the public reads itself, with Q25 trimming in fastp and clone calling in MiXCR, and kept productive beta chains. Rows with one shared CDR3 protein collapse into an entry with the most common genes and DNA. The V and J calls come from TCRdb's annotation, not from the publication. The sample table contains approximately 100,000 distinct CDR3 sequences; only one count was recorded for around two thirds of them. Around 10% of the sample rests with the top ten.

Broader findings and caveats from the paper: Only about 7-24% of top clones were found in all five regions of a tumor, suggesting spatial heterogeneity of tumor-infiltrating T cells. With just 4 or 5 patients in the study, the authors point out that the findings should be validated in a larger study. Repertoire overlap was higher between tumor regions (mean around 35%) than tumor-adjacent (around 17%) or tumor-blood (about 14%) pairs, consistent with antigen-driven expansion. Only the TCR beta chain was sequenced, so true repertoire diversity is likely underestimated because unpaired alpha chains were not captured. Bulk unsorted samples precluded comparing CD4+ and CD8+ T cell repertoires. The top 250 clones made up a significantly larger repertoire fraction in tumors than in blood (p = 0.039).

From a lookup of the germline V gene, CDR1 and CDR2 are SGHRS and YFSETQ. Taken from cysteine to phenylalanine, the CDR3 has 18 residues. Only the CDR3 portion is preserved as DNA: 54 bases, with reading frame beginning at the first base. Without any cell sorting, total RNA and DNA were extracted together from roughly 20-30 mg of bulk tissue using the AllPrep DNA/RNA mini kit. Roughly five patients with histopathologically diagnosed primary liver carcinoma underwent surgical resection in China between November 2015 and March 2016. Chronic HBV infection was present in the patients, and the patients were treatment-naive at sampling. Each tumor was sampled at five spatially separated regions: the superior, inferior, left-lateral and right-lateral poles and the tumor centre. More than 85% viable tumor cells were found by histology in every tumor sample. Fresh tumor and adjacent tissue pieces were bisected; one half was stored in RNAlater at -80°C, the other sent for histology.

This TCR derives from an older woman with primary liver carcinoma and hepatitis B virus infection. Source material: liver tumor tissue from sampling region 2. Reading the label with the study, this specimen's cell subset or site is: tumor region T2, inferior pole. The chain joins TRBV5-1 to TRBJ2-1, with TRBD2 matching 7 junction bases. The encoded CDR3 is CASTPGRASGNSYDEQFF. Here is the DNA: TGCGCCAGCACCCCTGGGAGGGCTAGCGGAAATTCCTACGATGAGCAGTTCTTC.